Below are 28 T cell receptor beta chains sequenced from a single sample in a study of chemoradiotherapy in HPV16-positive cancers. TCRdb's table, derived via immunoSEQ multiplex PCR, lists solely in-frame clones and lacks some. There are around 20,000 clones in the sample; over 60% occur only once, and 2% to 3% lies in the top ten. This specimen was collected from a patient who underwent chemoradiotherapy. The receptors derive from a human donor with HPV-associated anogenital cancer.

CDR3 residues: CASRRGAGRAMSSGNTIYF. The CDR3 DNA reads as TGTGCCAGCAGGAGGGGCGCTGGAAGAGCGATGAGCTCTGGAAACACCATATATTTT. The genes are TRBV2 and TRBJ1-3, with D tentatively TRBD1 (5 bases). The CDR3 has 19 amino acids. V gave up 6 bases and J gave up 0 bases, with 24 bases separating them. CDR1 SNHLY and CDR2 FYNNEI come from the germline V gene. Using reference TRBV2 and TRBJ1-3 for the parts outside the CDR3, the full variable domain is EPEVTQTPSHQVTQMGQEVILRCVPISNHLYFYWYRQILGQKVEFLVSFYNNEISEKSEIFDDQFSVERPDGSNFTLKIRSTKLEDSAMYFCASRRGAGRAMSSGNTIYFGEGSWLTVV.

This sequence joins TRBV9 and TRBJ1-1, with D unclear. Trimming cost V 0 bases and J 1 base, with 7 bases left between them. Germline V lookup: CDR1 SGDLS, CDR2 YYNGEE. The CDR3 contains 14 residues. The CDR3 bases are TGTGCCAGCAGCGTAGATCCAGCGAACACTGAAGCTTTCTTT. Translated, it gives CASSVDPANTEAFF.

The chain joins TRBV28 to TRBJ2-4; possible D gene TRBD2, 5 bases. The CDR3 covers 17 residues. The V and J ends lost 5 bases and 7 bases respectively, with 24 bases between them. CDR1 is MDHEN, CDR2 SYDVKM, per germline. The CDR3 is CASSTYLQTGKRNIQYF. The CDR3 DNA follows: TGTGCCAGCAGTACATACCTTCAGACGGGAAAGCGGAACATTCAGTACTTC. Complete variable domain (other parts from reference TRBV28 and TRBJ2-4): DVKVTQSSRYLVKRTGEKVFLECVQDMDHENMFWYRQDPGLGLRLIYFSYDVKMKEKGDIPEGYSVSREKKERFSLILESASTNQTSMYLCASSTYLQTGKRNIQYFGAGTRLSVL.

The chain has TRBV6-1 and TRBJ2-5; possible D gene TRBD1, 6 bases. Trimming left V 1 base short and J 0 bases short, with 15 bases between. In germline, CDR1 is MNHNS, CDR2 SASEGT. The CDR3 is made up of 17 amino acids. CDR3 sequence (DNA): TGTGCCAGCAGTGAAGTTTCTGGGACAACTTACCAAGAGACCCAGTACTTC. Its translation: CASSEVSGTTYQETQYF.

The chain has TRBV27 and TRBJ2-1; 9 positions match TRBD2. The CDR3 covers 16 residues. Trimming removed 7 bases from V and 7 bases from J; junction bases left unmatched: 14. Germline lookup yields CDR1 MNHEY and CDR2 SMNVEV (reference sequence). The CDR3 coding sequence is TGTGCCAGCACCCTCAGGCGAGCGGGAGGTTCAAATGAGCAGTTCTTC. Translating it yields CASTLRRAGGSNEQFF.

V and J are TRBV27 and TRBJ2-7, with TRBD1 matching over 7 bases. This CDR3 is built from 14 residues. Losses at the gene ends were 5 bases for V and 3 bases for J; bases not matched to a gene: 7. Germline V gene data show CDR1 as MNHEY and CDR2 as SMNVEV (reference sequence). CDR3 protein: CASSPTGFGYEQYF. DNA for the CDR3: TGTGCCAGCAGTCCGACAGGGTTTGGCTACGAGCAGTACTTC.

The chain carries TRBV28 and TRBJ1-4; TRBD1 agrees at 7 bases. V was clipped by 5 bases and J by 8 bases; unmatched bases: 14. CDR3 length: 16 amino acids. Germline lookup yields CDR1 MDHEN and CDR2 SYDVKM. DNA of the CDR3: TGTGCCAGCAGTCTCCAGAGGGGGCTCTTCGGGGAAAAACTGTTTTTT. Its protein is CASSLQRGLFGEKLFF. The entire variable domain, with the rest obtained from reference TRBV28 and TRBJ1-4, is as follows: DVKVTQSSRYLVKRTGEKVFLECVQDMDHENMFWYRQDPGLGLRLIYFSYDVKMKEKGDIPEGYSVSREKKERFSLILESASTNQTSMYLCASSLQRGLFGEKLFFGSGTQLSVL.

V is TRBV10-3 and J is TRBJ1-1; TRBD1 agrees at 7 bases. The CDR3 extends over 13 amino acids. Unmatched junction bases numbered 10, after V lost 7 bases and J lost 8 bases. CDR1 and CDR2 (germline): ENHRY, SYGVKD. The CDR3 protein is CAITRNRGEEAFF. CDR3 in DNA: TGTGCCATCACTCGAAACAGGGGAGAAGAAGCTTTCTTT.

The CDR3 spells CAGAPGQYNSPLHF. The CDR3 DNA sequence: TGTGCCGGGGCCCCGGGACAGTATAATTCACCCCTCCACTTT. The chain employs TRBV7-9 and TRBJ1-6, with TRBD1 identical over 7 bases. The junction had 8 bases not matched to a gene; V was cut back by 11 bases and J by 4 bases. The germline V gene encodes CDR1 SEHNR and CDR2 FQNEAQ (reference sequence). This CDR3 is built from 14 residues.

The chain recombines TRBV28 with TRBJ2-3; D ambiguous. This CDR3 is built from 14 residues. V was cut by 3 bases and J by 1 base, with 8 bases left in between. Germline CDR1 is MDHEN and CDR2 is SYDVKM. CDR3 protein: CASSFLSGTDTQYF. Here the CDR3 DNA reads TGTGCCAGCAGTTTCTTAAGCGGCACAGATACGCAGTATTTT.

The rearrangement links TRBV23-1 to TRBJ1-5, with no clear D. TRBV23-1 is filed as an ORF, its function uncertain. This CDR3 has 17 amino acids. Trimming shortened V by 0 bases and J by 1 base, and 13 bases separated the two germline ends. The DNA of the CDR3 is TGCGCCAGCAGTCAATCGTTTGCGGGCTCCAGCAATCAGCCCCAGCATTTT. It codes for CASSQSFAGSSNQPQHF.

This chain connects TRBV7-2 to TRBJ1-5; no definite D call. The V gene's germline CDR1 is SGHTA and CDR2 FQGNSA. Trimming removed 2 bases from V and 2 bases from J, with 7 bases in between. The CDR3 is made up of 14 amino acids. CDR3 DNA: TGTGCCAGCAGCTTATCAGGAGGCAATCAGCCCCAGCATTTT. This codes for CASSLSGGNQPQHF.

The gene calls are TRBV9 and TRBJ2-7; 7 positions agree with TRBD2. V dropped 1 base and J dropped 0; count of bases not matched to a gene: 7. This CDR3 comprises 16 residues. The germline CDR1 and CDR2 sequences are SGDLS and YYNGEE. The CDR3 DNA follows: TGTGCCAGCAGCGTAAGCGGGGCGGCCGGCTCCTACGAGCAGTACTTC. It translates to CASSVSGAAGSYEQYF.

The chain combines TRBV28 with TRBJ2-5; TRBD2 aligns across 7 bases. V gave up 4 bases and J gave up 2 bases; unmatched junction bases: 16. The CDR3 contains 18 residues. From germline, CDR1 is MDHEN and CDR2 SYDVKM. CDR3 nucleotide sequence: TGTGCCAGCAGTTCTCTGGCTAGCGGAGCAGGAGGACAAGAGACCCAGTACTTC. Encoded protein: CASSSLASGAGGQETQYF.

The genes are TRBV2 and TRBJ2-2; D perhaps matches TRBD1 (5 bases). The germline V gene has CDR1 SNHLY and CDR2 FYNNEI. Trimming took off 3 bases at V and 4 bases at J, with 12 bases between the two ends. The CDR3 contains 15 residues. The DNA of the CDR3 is TGTGCCAGCAGTGACGTCCAGGGATCCACCGGGGAGCTGTTTTTT. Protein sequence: CASSDVQGSTGELFF.

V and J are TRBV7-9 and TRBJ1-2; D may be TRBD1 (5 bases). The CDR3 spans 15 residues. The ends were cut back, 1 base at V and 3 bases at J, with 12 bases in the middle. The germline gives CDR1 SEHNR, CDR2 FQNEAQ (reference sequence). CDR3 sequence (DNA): TGTGCCAGCAGCTTAGGACAGACCGCCGACTATGGCTACACCTTC. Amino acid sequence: CASSLGQTADYGYTF. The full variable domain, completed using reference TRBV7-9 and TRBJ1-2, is DTGVSQNPRHKITKRGQNVTFRCDPISEHNRLYWYRQTLGQGPEFLTYFQNEAQLEKSRLLSDRFSAERPKGSFSTLEIQRTEQGDSAMYLCASSLGQTADYGYTFGSGTRLTVV.

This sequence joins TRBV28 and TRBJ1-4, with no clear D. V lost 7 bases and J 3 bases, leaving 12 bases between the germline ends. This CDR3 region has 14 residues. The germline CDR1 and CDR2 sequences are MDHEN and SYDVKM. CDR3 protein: CASTVSTANEKLFF. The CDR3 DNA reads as TGTGCCAGCACCGTCAGCACGGCTAATGAAAAACTGTTTTTT.

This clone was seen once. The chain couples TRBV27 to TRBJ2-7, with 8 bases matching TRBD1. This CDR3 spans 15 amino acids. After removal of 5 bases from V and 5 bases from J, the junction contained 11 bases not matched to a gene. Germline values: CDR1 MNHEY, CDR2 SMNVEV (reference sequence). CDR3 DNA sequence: TGTGCCAGCAGTCGACAGGGGCGTTTTTCCCACGAGCAGTACTTC. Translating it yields CASSRQGRFSHEQYF.

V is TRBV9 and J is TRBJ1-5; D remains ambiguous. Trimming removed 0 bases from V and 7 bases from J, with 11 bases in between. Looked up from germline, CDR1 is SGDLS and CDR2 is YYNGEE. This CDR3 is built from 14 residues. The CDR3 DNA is TGTGCCAGCAGCGTAGATGCCGGGAACCAGCCCCAGCATTTT. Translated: CASSVDAGNQPQHF. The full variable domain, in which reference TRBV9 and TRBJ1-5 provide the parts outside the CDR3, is DSGVTQTPKHLITATGQRVTLRCSPRSGDLSVYWYQQSLDQGLQFLIQYYNGEERAKGNILERFSAQQFPDLHSELNLSSLELGDSALYFCASSVDAGNQPQHFGDGTRLSIL.

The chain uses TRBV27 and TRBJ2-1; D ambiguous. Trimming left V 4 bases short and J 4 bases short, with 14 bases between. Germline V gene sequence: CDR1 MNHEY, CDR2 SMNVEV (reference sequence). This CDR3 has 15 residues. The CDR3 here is CASSSVPAIYNEQFF. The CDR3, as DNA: TGTGCCAGCAGTTCCGTTCCGGCGATTTACAATGAGCAGTTCTTC.

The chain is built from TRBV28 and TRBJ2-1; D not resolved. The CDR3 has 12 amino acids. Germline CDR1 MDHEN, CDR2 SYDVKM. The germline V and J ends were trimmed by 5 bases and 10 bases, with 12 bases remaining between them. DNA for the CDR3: TGTGCCAGCAGTCTACAGTCTTACGAGCAGTTCTTC. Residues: CASSLQSYEQFF.

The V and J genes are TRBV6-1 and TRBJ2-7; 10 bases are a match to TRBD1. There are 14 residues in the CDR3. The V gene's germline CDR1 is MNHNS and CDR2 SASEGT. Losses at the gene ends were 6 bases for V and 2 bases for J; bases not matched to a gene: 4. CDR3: CASRRGQGTYEQYF. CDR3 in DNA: TGTGCCAGCAGGAGGGGACAGGGGACCTACGAGCAGTACTTC.

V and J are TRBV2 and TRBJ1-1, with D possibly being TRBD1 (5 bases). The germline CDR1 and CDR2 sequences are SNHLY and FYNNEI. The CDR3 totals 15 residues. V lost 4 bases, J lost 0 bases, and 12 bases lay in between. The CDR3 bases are TGTGCCAGCAGTGTAATACAGGCCGTGAACACTGAAGCTTTCTTT. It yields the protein CASSVIQAVNTEAFF.

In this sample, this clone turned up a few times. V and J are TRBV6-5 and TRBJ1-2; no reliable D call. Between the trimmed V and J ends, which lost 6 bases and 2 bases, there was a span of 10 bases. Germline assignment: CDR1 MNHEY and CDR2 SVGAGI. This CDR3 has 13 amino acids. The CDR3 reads CASSLRRNYGYTF. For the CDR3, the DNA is TGTGCCAGCAGCTTAAGACGGAACTATGGCTACACCTTC.

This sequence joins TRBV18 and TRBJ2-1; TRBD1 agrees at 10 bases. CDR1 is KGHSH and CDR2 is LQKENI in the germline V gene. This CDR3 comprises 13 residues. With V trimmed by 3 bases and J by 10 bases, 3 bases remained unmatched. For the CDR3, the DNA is TGTGCCAGCTCACCGGACAGGGGGTACGAGCAGTTCTTC. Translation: CASSPDRGYEQFF.

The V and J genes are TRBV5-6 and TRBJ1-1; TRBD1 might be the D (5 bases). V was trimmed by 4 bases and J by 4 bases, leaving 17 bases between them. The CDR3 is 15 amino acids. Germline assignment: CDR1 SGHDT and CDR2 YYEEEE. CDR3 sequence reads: CASSADGGGRTEAFF. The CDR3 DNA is TGTGCCAGCAGCGCCGACGGGGGAGGACGCACTGAAGCTTTCTTT.

In DNA, the CDR3 is TGTGCCAGCAGTGACCCCCCCGGGCGAGGGGGCACAGATACGCAGTATTTT. Translating gives CASSDPPGRGGTDTQYF. The chain links TRBV25-1 to TRBJ2-3; D may be TRBD1 or TRBD2 (5 bases each). Deletions cut 3 bases from V and 1 base from J, with 17 bases between. The CDR3 is 17 amino acids. From germline, CDR1 is MGHDK and CDR2 SYGVNS.

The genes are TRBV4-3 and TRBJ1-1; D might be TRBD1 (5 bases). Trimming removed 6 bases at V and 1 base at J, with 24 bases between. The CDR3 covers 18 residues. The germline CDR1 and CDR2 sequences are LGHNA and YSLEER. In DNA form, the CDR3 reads TGCGCCAGCAGGACCGGGACCGACATCCTTAAAGGGAACACTGAAGCTTTCTTT. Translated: CASRTGTDILKGNTEAFF.